This T cell receptor (beta chain) was found in a study of cytomegalovirus exposure and HLA in healthy donors. For the study at large: Unique TCRs from HLA-typed donors, about 78 million of them, were held in an early data release.

Germline V gene lookup returns CDR1 MNHEY and CDR2 SVGAGI. This CDR3 spans 13 amino acids. The V end was cut by 6 bases, the J end by 2 bases, with 10 bases between. Vbeta (60) and Jbeta (13) primers were used in the PCR. Libraries were prepared by immunoSEQ multiplex PCR; TCRdb keeps only in-frame clonotypes and omits some of them. The sample carries around 190,000 clones, under 80% recorded once. Donors were ostensibly healthy at sampling, although undocumented immune exposures were probable. The chain uses TRBV6-5 and TRBJ1-1; D is unresolved. This sequence was found in a young man in good health and CMV-seropositive. What was sequenced was PBMCs. DNA of the CDR3: TGTGCCAGCAGAACCACACCAAACACTGAAGCTTTCTTT. Translating it yields CASRTTPNTEAFF.